These T cell receptor beta chains were read from a single sample in a study of shared clonotypes between healthy human individuals. Generated by immunoSEQ multiplex PCR, the TCRdb table keeps only in-frame clones and is missing some. Altogether some 2.1 million clones are present, roughly 96% being singletons, with the ten largest covering 0.1% to 0.15%. Sequencing was done on a sample of naive CD4+ T cells sorted from blood. Receptors originate from a young man in good health. Both conserved end residues are part of each CDR3. The D gene is left open where the match is weak. A clone size is listed for some rows: how often the clone was seen (once, few, many), or a class if it is expanded.

v_call	clone_size	j_call	d_call	cdr3_aa	cdr3_nt
TRBV27	NA	TRBJ2-3	TRBD2	CASSLTGTRLQYF	TGTGCCAGCAGTTTGACCGGGACTAGGTTGCAGTATTTT
TRBV28	NA	TRBJ1-1	NA	CASRQGRVTEAFF	TGTGCCAGCAGACAGGGTAGGGTCACTGAAGCTTTCTTT
TRBV2	NA	TRBJ1-2	NA	CASSDYYGYTF	TGTGCCAGCAGTGACTACTATGGCTACACCTTC
TRBV9	NA	TRBJ2-7	TRBD1	CASSVGGTGNHEQYF	TGTGCCAGCAGCGTAGGGGGGACAGGGAACCACGAGCAGTACTTC
TRBV18	NA	TRBJ1-5	TRBD1	CASSPSTGGRNQPQHF	TGTGCCAGCTCACCATCGACAGGGGGACGGAATCAGCCCCAGCATTTT
TRBV7-2	NA	TRBJ2-5	TRBD1	CASSFRRAGTGGETQYF	TGTGCCAGCAGCTTCCGGAGAGCCGGGACAGGGGGAGAGACCCAGTACTTC
TRBV29-1	NA	TRBJ1-1	NA	CSVKHPNTEAFF	TGCAGCGTTAAGCACCCGAACACTGAAGCTTTCTTT
TRBV18	NA	TRBJ2-5	NA	CASSPDPKETQYF	TGTGCCAGCTCACCAGATCCCAAAGAGACCCAGTACTTC
TRBV11-2	NA	TRBJ2-7	NA	CASSSFLYEQYF	TGTGCCAGCAGCTCCTTCCTCTACGAGCAGTACTTC
TRBV7-7	NA	TRBJ1-1	NA	CASSTGLWTEAFF	TGTGCTAGCAGCACGGGACTGTGGACTGAAGCTTTCTTT
TRBV30	NA	TRBJ2-3	TRBD2	CAWSGREGPLLAYTDTQYF	TGTGCCTGGAGCGGGCGGGAGGGCCCCCTTTTAGCCTACACAGATACGCAGTATTTT
TRBV27	NA	TRBJ2-6	NA	CASSFAGRSSGANVLTF	TGTGCCAGCAGTTTTGCAGGAAGAAGCTCTGGGGCCAACGTCCTGACTTTC
TRBV6-5	NA	TRBJ1-3	NA	CASGDTGLSGNTIYF	TGTGCCAGCGGCGACACGGGGCTCTCTGGAAACACCATATATTTT
TRBV6-5	NA	TRBJ1-2	NA	CASSPSGAESYGYTF	TGTGCCAGCAGTCCCAGTGGGGCGGAAAGCTATGGCTACACCTTC
TRBV10-3	NA	TRBJ1-2	NA	CASHTGTAYGYTF	TGTGCCTCCCACACCGGGACGGCCTATGGCTACACCTTC
TRBV7-6	NA	TRBJ2-3	TRBD2	CASSLPGLAGGADTQYF	TGTGCCAGCAGCTTACCAGGACTAGCGGGAGGGGCAGATACGCAGTATTTT
TRBV6-6	NA	TRBJ2-1	NA	CASMPSLGPTYNEQFF	TGTGCCTCTATGCCGTCCCTCGGCCCTACCTACAATGAGCAGTTCTTC
TRBV5-4	NA	TRBJ2-3	TRBD2	CASSASGGAVDTQYF	TGTGCCAGCAGCGCAAGCGGGGGGGCCGTAGATACGCAGTATTTT
TRBV11-2	NA	TRBJ2-5	TRBD2	CASSLALASPETQYF	TGTGCCAGCAGCTTGGCACTAGCGTCTCCAGAGACCCAGTACTTC
TRBV6-5	NA	TRBJ1-2	TRBD1	CASSHGQDYGYTF	TGTGCCAGCAGCCATGGACAGGACTATGGCTACACCTTC
TRBV6-5	NA	TRBJ2-2	NA	CASSTVDTGELFF	TGTGCCAGCAGTACGGTGGACACCGGGGAGCTGTTTTTT
TRBV2	NA	TRBJ1-4	TRBD1	CASSPGGLGEKLFF	TGTGCCAGCAGCCCAGGGGGCCTAGGTGAAAAACTGTTTTTT
TRBV5-1	NA	TRBJ2-3	NA	CASSLATTGGGTDTQYF	TGCGCCAGCAGCTTGGCCACTACAGGAGGAGGCACAGATACGCAGTATTTT
TRBV7-9	NA	TRBJ2-7	NA	CASSLKPGNEQYF	TGTGCCAGCAGCTTAAAACCAGGGAACGAGCAGTACTTC
TRBV10-2	NA	TRBJ2-1	NA	CASSESSVDEQFF	TGCGCCAGCAGTGAGTCGTCTGTGGATGAGCAGTTCTTC
TRBV28	NA	TRBJ2-7	TRBD1	CASSLYQGAPEQYF	TGTGCCAGCAGTTTATATCAGGGGGCCCCCGAGCAGTACTTC
TRBV19	NA	TRBJ1-3	NA	CASSITPGSGNTIYF	TGTGCCAGTAGTATAACTCCAGGGTCCGGAAACACCATATATTTT
TRBV7-9	NA	TRBJ2-1	NA	CASSPPLGTNEQFF	TGTGCCAGCAGCCCCCCCTTGGGGACCAATGAGCAGTTCTTC
TRBV29-1	NA	TRBJ2-1	NA	CSTRRTGDNEQFF	TGCAGCACCCGGAGGACGGGCGACAATGAGCAGTTCTTC
TRBV6-1	NA	TRBJ2-7	NA	CASMKTEGPYEQYF	TGTGCCAGCATGAAGACGGAAGGACCCTACGAGCAGTACTTC
TRBV5-4	NA	TRBJ2-5	TRBD2	CASSYSGGAGETQYF	TGTGCCAGCAGCTACAGCGGGGGGGCCGGTGAGACCCAGTACTTC
TRBV6-5	NA	TRBJ2-7	TRBD1	CASSYAGQGPYEQYF	TGTGCCAGCAGTTACGCGGGACAGGGACCCTACGAGCAGTACTTC
TRBV6-5	NA	TRBJ1-2	NA	CASSYSVDPNYGYTF	TGTGCCAGCAGTTACTCGGTAGACCCTAACTATGGCTACACCTTC
TRBV10-3	NA	TRBJ2-7	NA	CAIRTGTHSSEQYF	TGTGCCATCAGAACCGGGACACATTCATCCGAGCAGTACTTC
TRBV2	NA	TRBJ2-5	TRBD1	CASRETGDLETQYF	TGTGCCAGCAGGGAGACAGGGGACCTGGAGACCCAGTACTTC
TRBV27	NA	TRBJ2-2	NA	CASSLGPGGATGELFF	TGTGCCAGCAGTTTGGGACCTGGGGGGGCCACCGGGGAGCTGTTTTTT
TRBV2	many	TRBJ1-6	NA	CATSTAMDLHF	TGTGCCACCTCGACAGCGATGGACCTCCACTTT
TRBV5-1	NA	TRBJ2-1	NA	CASSLRQLLDEQFF	TGCGCCAGCAGCCTCCGACAGCTTCTCGATGAGCAGTTCTTC
TRBV7-2	NA	TRBJ2-7	TRBD2	CASSFGTTAYEQYF	TGTGCCAGCAGCTTCGGGACTACCGCCTACGAGCAGTACTTC
TRBV2	NA	TRBJ2-1	NA	CASSVGKGNEQFF	TGTGCCAGCAGTGTGGGGAAAGGGAATGAGCAGTTCTTC
TRBV19	NA	TRBJ2-7	TRBD1	CASSPDRGPGEQYF	TGTGCCAGTAGCCCGGACAGGGGGCCGGGCGAGCAGTACTTC
TRBV19	once	TRBJ1-1	NA	CASSQTTSNTEAFF	TGTGCCAGTAGTCAGACGACTTCGAACACTGAAGCTTTCTTT
TRBV7-9	NA	TRBJ1-2	TRBD1	CASSLLRDRAFDYGYTF	TGTGCCAGCAGCTTACTTCGGGACAGGGCCTTCGACTATGGCTACACCTTC
TRBV12-2	NA	TRBJ2-5	NA	CASQGRGQETQYF	TGTGCAAGTCAGGGCAGGGGGCAAGAGACCCAGTACTTC
TRBV7-2	NA	TRBJ2-1	NA	CASSLGNYNEQFF	TGTGCCAGCAGCTTAGGAAACTACAATGAGCAGTTCTTC
TRBV6-6	NA	TRBJ1-1	NA	CASSYGQNAFF	TGTGCCAGCAGTTATGGTCAAAACGCTTTCTTT
TRBV29-1	NA	TRBJ1-5	NA	CSVGQGSNQPQHF	TGCAGCGTTGGTCAGGGGAGCAATCAGCCCCAGCATTTT
TRBV6-6	NA	TRBJ1-2	NA	CASSYLGVSYGYTF	TGTGCCAGCAGTTACCTGGGAGTCTCCTATGGCTACACCTTC
TRBV29-1	NA	TRBJ2-1	TRBD2	CSVEDRRQGGPGSYNEQFF	TGCAGCGTTGAAGATCGGAGGCAGGGAGGGCCGGGCTCCTACAATGAGCAGTTCTTC
TRBV19	NA	TRBJ1-3	NA	CASSQISGNTIYF	TGTGCCAGTAGTCAGATCTCTGGAAACACCATATATTTT
TRBV18	NA	TRBJ2-7	NA	CASSPPLQTYEQYF	TGTGCCAGCTCACCACCGTTGCAAACCTACGAGCAGTACTTC